The 25 T cell receptor beta chains presented below share a single source sample, sequenced in a study of blood T cell repertoires in COVID-19. This table comes from immunoSEQ multiplex PCR, and its TCRdb copy is limited to in-frame clones, with some not included. The sample has about 12,000 clones; roughly 82% are singletons. The sample comprised peripheral blood. Receptors originate from a woman in her sixties or seventies with acute or convalescent COVID-19.

V gene TRBV5-1 combines with J gene TRBJ1-2; perhaps TRBD1 as D (6 bases). CDR3 length: 14 amino acids. The ends were cut back, 3 bases at V and 7 bases at J, with 16 bases in the middle. Germline assignment: CDR1 SGHRS and CDR2 YFSETQ. CDR3 DNA sequence: TGCGCCAGCAGCTCACCTTACAGGGTTCTTGGCTACACCTTC. As protein: CASSSPYRVLGYTF.

The chain joins TRBV7-3 to TRBJ2-3; 9 bases are shared with TRBD2. Trimming removed 5 bases from V and 5 bases from J; junction bases left unmatched: 5. This CDR3 has 14 amino acids. CDR1 and CDR2 (germline): SGHTA, FQGTGA. This CDR3 reads CASSRGGAKDTQYF. The CDR3 DNA reads TGTGCCAGCAGCCGCGGGGGGGCAAAAGATACGCAGTATTTT.

The chain is built from TRBV4-1 and TRBJ2-2; 7 positions match TRBD1. The CDR3 is made up of 20 amino acids. The trim removed 1 base at V and 7 bases at J, leaving 21 bases unmatched. The germline V gene has CDR1 MGHRA and CDR2 YSYEKL. This CDR3 reads CASSQGRGQLGWGPGGELFF. The CDR3 nucleotides read TGCGCCAGCAGCCAAGGAAGGGGACAGCTAGGTTGGGGACCTGGCGGGGAGCTGTTTTTT.

The genes are TRBV18 and TRBJ1-5; D unclear. Germline CDR1 is KGHSH and CDR2 is LQKENI. CDR3 size: 14 residues. V lost 3 bases to trimming and J lost 0 bases, with 6 bases between them. The CDR3 nucleotides are TGTGCCAGCTCACCGTCTTATAGCAATCAGCCCCAGCATTTT. The encoded protein is CASSPSYSNQPQHF.

This rearrangement joins TRBV2 to TRBJ2-5, with TRBD2 matching 11 bases. Germline V gives CDR1 SNHLY, CDR2 FYNNEI. CDR3 size: 15 residues. The ends lost 8 bases at V and 9 bases at J; junction bases unmatched: 14. The CDR3 DNA is TGTGCCAGCGGGTCCTCTGGTAGCGGGGGGGCCCCCCAGTACTTC. Translated: CASGSSGSGGAPQYF.

The chain is built from TRBV6-8 and TRBJ2-7, with 10 bases that match TRBD1. Germline CDR1 and CDR2: MNHGY and SAAAGT. The CDR3 extends over 16 amino acids. V trimming: 0 bases; J trimming: 5 bases; junction bases outside the gene matches: 7. The CDR3 is CASSYSTVGQGNEQYF. The CDR3 coding sequence is TGTGCCAGCAGTTACTCCACCGTGGGACAGGGGAACGAGCAGTACTTC.

The CDR3 coding sequence is TGTGCCAGCAGCTCCCAACAGGGGTCCGAGCAGTACTTC. Translated: CASSSQQGSEQYF. This sequence joins TRBV11-3 and TRBJ2-7; 7 bases agree with TRBD1. The germline gives CDR1 SGHNT, CDR2 YENEEA. The V segment lost 4 bases and the J segment 6 bases; nucleotides outside the gene matches: 6. The CDR3 has 13 residues. The full variable domain, in which reference TRBV11-3 and TRBJ2-7 provide the parts outside the CDR3, is EAGVVQSPRYKIIEKKQPVAFWCNPISGHNTLYWYLQNLGQGPELLIRYENEEAVDDSQLPKDRFSAERLKGVDSTLKIQPAELGDSAVYLCASSSQQGSEQYFGPGTRLTVT.

This clone was seen just once. The J gene is TRBJ1-2, the V gene TRBV4-2; 7 nucleotides align to TRBD1. Per the germline V gene, CDR1 is LGHNA and CDR2 is YNFKEQ. V shed 1 base and J 0 bases; nucleotides not matched to a gene: 5. The CDR3 loop spans 16 amino acids. The CDR3 DNA reads TGTGCCAGCAGCCAAGTACAGGGGCTCGCTAACTATGGCTACACCTTC. This translates into CASSQVQGLANYGYTF.

The chain employs TRBV11-2 and TRBJ2-7, with TRBD1 identical over 9 bases. V lost 4 bases, J lost 3 bases, and 4 bases stayed unmatched. The V gene's germline CDR1 is SGHAT and CDR2 FQNNGV. CDR3 length: 14 residues. Written as DNA, the CDR3 is TGTGCCAGCAGCTGGGGGACAGGGTACTACGAGCAGTACTTC. It codes for CASSWGTGYYEQYF.

V usage is TRBV29-1 and J usage is TRBJ1-1; D remains ambiguous. Germline V gives CDR1 SQVTM, CDR2 ANQGSEA. The V and J ends lost 3 bases and 0 bases respectively, with 14 bases between them. The CDR3 is 15 residues long. The CDR3 here is CSVDPWRELNTEAFF. The DNA of the CDR3 is TGCAGCGTTGATCCGTGGAGGGAGTTGAACACTGAAGCTTTCTTT.

This clone was observed a handful of times. V and J are TRBV2 and TRBJ1-2, with D possibly TRBD1 on 5 matching bases. This CDR3 has 14 residues. Germline CDR1 is SNHLY and CDR2 is FYNNEI. V shed 9 bases and J shed 1 base, with 15 bases lying between them. CDR3 DNA sequence: TGTGCCAGTCTCGGACAAATGCTTAACTATGGCTACACCTTC. As protein: CASLGQMLNYGYTF.

This chain connects TRBV9 to TRBJ2-1; 8 nucleotides line up with TRBD1. CDR1 SGDLS and CDR2 YYNGEE come from the germline V gene. This CDR3 has 15 amino acids. The V and J ends lost 1 base and 8 bases, in that order; junction bases with no gene match: 8. The DNA for the CDR3 is TGTGCCAGCAGCGTATACACGACAGGGGTTGATGAGCAGTTCTTC. Translated: CASSVYTTGVDEQFF.

The chain has TRBV12-3 or TRBV12-4 and TRBJ1-4, with D unresolved. The CDR3 loop spans 13 amino acids. Trimming cost V 8 bases and J 8 bases, with 15 bases left between them. The CDR3 DNA reads TGTGCCAGCTACCGGGCTGGGGAGGAAAAACTGTTTTTT. Encoded protein: CASYRAGEEKLFF.

The chain uses TRBV7-9 and TRBJ1-5; D is unresolved. This CDR3 comprises 14 residues. CDR1 is SEHNR and CDR2 is FQNEAQ in the germline V gene (reference sequence). V was trimmed by 1 base and J by 4 bases, leaving 8 bases between them. This CDR3 reads CASSLGGGNQPQHF. Here the CDR3 DNA reads TGTGCCAGCAGCTTAGGAGGAGGGAATCAGCCCCAGCATTTT.

This clone appeared once. The chain is built from TRBV6-6 and TRBJ1-5; TRBD1 matches 10 bases. Losses at the gene ends were 5 bases for V and 3 bases for J; bases not matched to a gene: 10. CDR3 length equals 17 residues. Germline lookup yields CDR1 MNHNY and CDR2 SVGAGI (reference sequence). The CDR3 is CASSLDRGLVLNQPQHF. The CDR3 nucleotides read TGTGCCAGCAGTCTCGACAGGGGGCTAGTTCTCAATCAGCCCCAGCATTTT.

The V and J genes are TRBV4-2 and TRBJ2-2, with 7 positions matching TRBD1. The CDR3 runs 15 residues. Germline values: CDR1 LGHNA, CDR2 YNFKEQ. With 1 base clipped from V and 6 bases from J, the junction kept 5 bases outside the gene matches. CDR3 nucleotide sequence: TGTGCCAGCAGCCAAGTACAGGGGTCGGCCGGGGAGCTGTTTTTT. This gives the protein CASSQVQGSAGELFF.

The chain joins TRBV5-8 to TRBJ1-1; 9 nucleotides match TRBD1. V was pared by 0 bases and J by 5 bases, with 5 bases of the junction left unmatched. Germline values: CDR1 SGHTS, CDR2 YDEGEE. This CDR3 comprises 15 residues. The CDR3 DNA reads TGTGCCAGCAGCTTGGTACAGGGGGCGCCGACTGAAGCTTTCTTT. Amino acids: CASSLVQGAPTEAFF.

The gene calls are TRBV5-7 and TRBJ1-5; TRBD1 matches at 7 bases. TRBV5-7 is sorted into the ORF group, with uncertain function. CDR3 length: 17 amino acids. After removal of 1 base from V and 2 bases from J, the junction contained 9 bases not matched to a gene. The DNA of the CDR3 is TGTGCCAGCAGCTTGCCAGACGACAGGGCCCGCAATCAGCCCCAGCATTTT. It specifies CASSLPDDRARNQPQHF.

CDR3 nucleotide sequence: TGTGCCTGCCCGACTAGAGGGGCCGGGGAGCTGTTTTTT. Encoded protein: CACPTRGAGELFF. This chain links TRBV30 with TRBJ2-2, with D maybe TRBD2 (6 bases). Trimming left V 6 bases short and J 6 bases short, with 14 bases between. Germline values: CDR1 GTSNPN, CDR2 SVGIG (reference sequence). CDR3 size: 13 residues.

This clone has only a few counts. The rearrangement joins TRBV19 to TRBJ1-2, with 7 positions matching TRBD1. V was pared by 5 bases and J by 10 bases, with 13 bases of the junction left unmatched. Germline V gene lookup returns CDR1 LNHDA and CDR2 SQIVND (reference sequence). This CDR3 contains 14 residues. Here the CDR3 DNA reads TGTGCCAGTAGTGGAGGGACAGCCCTTTCTGACTACACCTTC. Amino acids: CASSGGTALSDYTF.

This clone has only one observation. The rearrangement uses TRBV6-1 and TRBJ2-5; D perhaps matches TRBD2 (7 bases). Germline CDR1 MNHNS, CDR2 SASEGT. The CDR3 runs 15 residues. The germline V and J ends were trimmed by 3 bases and 1 base, with 12 bases remaining between them. As DNA, the CDR3 is TGTGCCAGCAGTGAGCGGCGGGGGCCCCAAGAGACCCAGTACTTC. This codes for CASSERRGPQETQYF.

This clone was recorded once. The chain uses TRBV5-1 and TRBJ2-1; 9 nucleotides agree with TRBD2. The CDR3 sequence is 14 residues long. V gave up 3 bases and J gave up 7 bases; unmatched junction bases: 5. Per germline, CDR1 SGHRS and CDR2 YFSETQ. The DNA for the CDR3 is TGCGCCAGCAGCTGGGCAGCGGGGGGAAATGAGCAGTTCTTC. Residues: CASSWAAGGNEQFF.

V and J are TRBV5-6 and TRBJ2-1; tentative D call: TRBD1 (5 bases). Germline V gene sequence: CDR1 SGHDT, CDR2 YYEEEE. Trimming took 1 base from V and 8 from J, leaving 13 bases between them. The CDR3 runs 14 residues. The CDR3 protein is CASSLWGRGDEQFF. The DNA for the CDR3 is TGTGCCAGCAGCTTGTGGGGCCGAGGAGATGAGCAGTTCTTC.

The chain has TRBV12-3 or TRBV12-4 and TRBJ1-6, with D possibly TRBD1 on 6 matching bases. This CDR3 has 13 residues. V was cut by 5 bases and J by 15 bases, with 17 bases left in between. The CDR3 spells CASSAPDRSSLHF. The CDR3 DNA sequence: TGTGCCAGCAGTGCCCCCGACAGGTCAAGCCTCCACTTT.

This chain connects TRBV2 to TRBJ2-7; TRBD2 is a possible D gene (7 bases). Germline values: CDR1 SNHLY, CDR2 FYNNEI. The germline V and J ends were trimmed by 1 base and 4 bases, with 14 bases remaining between them. The CDR3 is made up of 15 amino acids. Here the CDR3 reads CASSEVGGPPYEQYF. In DNA form, the CDR3 reads TGTGCCAGCAGTGAAGTGGGGGGGCCCCCTTACGAGCAGTACTTC. The complete variable domain, with remaining parts taken from reference TRBV2 and TRBJ2-7, reads EPEVTQTPSHQVTQMGQEVILRCVPISNHLYFYWYRQILGQKVEFLVSFYNNEISEKSEIFDDQFSVERPDGSNFTLKIRSTKLEDSAMYFCASSEVGGPPYEQYFGPGTRLTVT.